Listed below are T cell receptor beta chains from one sample, sequenced in a study of long-term antiretroviral therapy in people with HIV. Clones were sequenced by immunoSEQ multiplex PCR, and TCRdb holds only the in-frame ones, with some missing. The sample lists 19,000 or so clones; roughly 79% were seen once. The sequencing used unsorted PBMCs, collected 2.2 years after starting antiretroviral therapy. The receptors were gathered from a man in his forties or fifties with HIV. The CDR3 runs from the conserved cysteine through the conserved F or W. The D gene is left open where the match is weak. Size tells how often a clone was seen (once, few, many) or the class of an expanded clone, and some rows leave it out.

J | size | V | D | DNA | CDR3
TRBJ1-1 | NA | TRBV5-4 | TRBD1 | TGTGCCACCCTCCCCAGGGGGAGCTTGAACACTGAAGCTTTCTTT | CATLPRGSLNTEAFF
TRBJ1-2 | NA | TRBV6-6 | NA | TGTGCCAGCAGGGACCGGGGTTGGGGCTACACCTTC | CASRDRGWGYTF
TRBJ2-7 | few | TRBV7-3 | TRBD1 | TGTGCCAGCAGCCCGTCGGGGACAGAGAGCTCCTACGAGCAGTACTTC | CASSPSGTESSYEQYF
TRBJ2-2 | NA | TRBV6-6 | NA | TGTGCCAGCAGTTACTCCACGGGGGAGCTGTTTTTT | CASSYSTGELFF
TRBJ2-7 | NA | TRBV29-1 | NA | TGCAGCGTCTCGATAAGGGGTAGGTCTGGCGAGCAGTACTTC | CSVSIRGRSGEQYF
TRBJ1-1 | NA | TRBV5-1 | NA | TGCGCCAGCAGCTTAGTCAGAGGGCTTGAAGCTTTCTTT | CASSLVRGLEAFF
TRBJ2-6 | NA | TRBV28 | NA | TGTGCCAGCAGTTTGGCAGGGCCCGGGGCCAACGTCCTGACTTTC | CASSLAGPGANVLTF
TRBJ1-1 | NA | TRBV5-6 | NA | TGTGCCAGCAGCTTGGAGTGGGAAGAAACTGAAGCTTTCTTT | CASSLEWEETEAFF
TRBJ2-7 | few | TRBV19 | NA | TGTGCCAGTAGTAGTAGGAGTGGGGGAGTGACATACGAGCAGTACTTC | CASSSRSGGVTYEQYF
TRBJ2-5 | NA | TRBV7-2 | TRBD2 | TGTGCCAGCAGCTTAATGGCTAGCGGAGTCCAAGAGACCCAGTACTTC | CASSLMASGVQETQYF
TRBJ2-3 | once | TRBV29-1 | NA | TGCAGCGTTGTTGTTAGCGGTGGCACAGATACGCAGTATTTT | CSVVVSGGTDTQYF
TRBJ2-3 | NA | TRBV11-3 | NA | TGTGCCAGCAGCCCGGGACCCAGCACAGATACGCAGTATTTT | CASSPGPSTDTQYF
TRBJ2-7 | NA | TRBV7-9 | NA | TGTGCCAGCAGCTTACAGGAAACAAACGGGGAGCAGTACTTC | CASSLQETNGEQYF
TRBJ2-1 | NA | TRBV7-6 | TRBD1 | TGTGCCAGCAGCCCGTGGGGACAGTACAATGAGCAGTTCTTC | CASSPWGQYNEQFF
TRBJ1-2 | NA | TRBV6-5 | NA | TGTGCCAGCAGTTACTCCGGGGGCCTCTATGGCTACACCTTC | CASSYSGGLYGYTF
TRBJ2-4 | NA | TRBV7-8 | TRBD1 | TGTGCCAGCGGCCTAGACAGGGGGCCCGCCAAAAACATTCAGTACTTC | CASGLDRGPAKNIQYF